These 31 T cell receptor beta chains came from one sample sequenced in a study of T cell changes during pregnancy in multiple sclerosis. The protocol was immunoSEQ multiplex PCR, while the TCRdb copy is restricted to in-frame clones and leaves out a portion. The sample lists some 64,000 clones, more than 90% occurring once. Sequenced material: peripheral blood, taken in the first trimester of pregnancy. The receptors shown here come from a female donor with multiple sclerosis, enrolled in a pregnancy study.

The chain couples TRBV7-6 to TRBJ1-1, with TRBD1 matching 8 bases. CDR3 size: 14 residues. Per germline, CDR1 SGHVS and CDR2 FNYEAQ. After removal of 5 bases from V and 1 base from J, the junction contained 3 bases not matched to a gene. CDR3 in amino acids: CASSLGQANTEAFF. CDR3 DNA sequence: TGTGCCAGCAGCCTGGGACAGGCGAACACTGAAGCTTTCTTT.

The rearrangement uses TRBV2 and TRBJ2-7, with D maybe TRBD1 (6 bases). There are 15 residues in the CDR3. The V and J ends lost 6 bases and 2 bases respectively, with 17 bases between them. Germline lookup yields CDR1 SNHLY and CDR2 FYNNEI. CDR3: CASSPVTGQTYEQYF. The CDR3 DNA sequence: TGTGCCAGCAGCCCTGTTACAGGACAGACCTACGAGCAGTACTTC.

The V call is TRBV19, the J call TRBJ1-2; D possibly corresponds to TRBD1 (5 bases). V dropped 5 bases and J dropped 5 bases, with 21 bases sitting between them. The CDR3 sequence is 16 residues long. The germline gives CDR1 LNHDA, CDR2 SQIVND (reference sequence). DNA of the CDR3: TGTGCCAGTAGTGAACCCCGGGGGAGGTATCGGTATGGCTACACCTTC. As protein: CASSEPRGRYRYGYTF.

The chain uses TRBV5-4 and TRBJ1-5, with 8 bases identical to TRBD1. V was pared by 2 bases and J by 5 bases, with 3 bases of the junction left unmatched. This CDR3 spans 14 amino acids. Germline values: CDR1 SGHNT, CDR2 YYREEE (reference sequence). CDR3 amino acids: CASSLQGGDQPQHF. The CDR3 DNA sequence: TGTGCCAGCAGCTTACAGGGGGGGGATCAGCCCCAGCATTTT.

This CDR3 is CASSLNRGNEKLFF. The DNA for the CDR3 is TGTGCCAGCAGCTTAAACAGGGGGAACGAAAAACTGTTTTTT. The chain recombines TRBV7-2 with TRBJ1-4; 8 nucleotides match TRBD1. The V segment lost 2 bases and the J segment 8 bases; nucleotides outside the gene matches: 4. The CDR3 consists of 14 residues. Germline V gives CDR1 SGHTA, CDR2 FQGNSA.

The V call is TRBV18, the J call TRBJ1-1; D may be TRBD1 (6 bases). The germline V gene encodes CDR1 KGHSH and CDR2 LQKENI. V was shortened by 6 bases and J by 0 bases, with 14 bases between the two germline ends. This CDR3 has 15 amino acids. CDR3 amino acids: CASSPGQFMNTEAFF. CDR3 coding DNA: TGTGCCAGCTCCCCCGGACAGTTCATGAACACTGAAGCTTTCTTT.

The chain combines TRBV27 with TRBJ2-5, with TRBD1 matching over 10 bases. The J segment lost 5 bases and the V segment lost 6 bases, leaving 9 bases of the junction unmatched. CDR3 length equals 15 residues. CDR1 and CDR2 from the germline V gene are MNHEY and SMNVEV (reference sequence). The DNA of the CDR3 is TGTGCCAGCAGGGAGACAGGGGGCGCTTGGGAGACCCAGTACTTC. Its protein is CASRETGGAWETQYF.

J is TRBJ1-4 and V is TRBV5-4; D unclear. This CDR3 contains 14 residues. V lost 4 bases and J lost 6, with 13 bases in between. The germline V gene encodes CDR1 SGHNT and CDR2 YYREEE (reference sequence). CDR3 sequence reads: CASSQALGDEKLFF. The DNA of the CDR3 is TGTGCCAGCAGCCAGGCGTTGGGAGATGAAAAACTGTTTTTT.

Concerning this clone itself: At one end, the junction sequence differs from germline, possibly due to a read error. V gene TRBV5-1 combines with J gene TRBJ1-1; 7 bases fit TRBD1. Germline values: CDR1 SGHRS, CDR2 YFSETQ. The CDR3 is 15 residues long. The CDR3 DNA sequence: TGCGCCAGCAGCCTAGGGACAGAGAGGCTATCTGAGGCTTTCTTT. This codes for CASSLGTERLSEAFF.

This sequence joins TRBV9 and TRBJ2-2; 10 nucleotides match TRBD2. This CDR3 is 16 amino acids long. The germline CDR1 and CDR2 sequences are SGDLS and YYNGEE. Unmatched junction bases numbered 6, after V lost 3 bases and J lost 4 bases. CDR3 nucleotides: TGTGCCAGCAGCGCCCACCGACTAGCGGGCACCGGGGAGCTGTTTTTT. This translates into CASSAHRLAGTGELFF.

This chain connects TRBV6-1 to TRBJ2-7; TRBD2 matches 12 bases. Germline trimming cut 1 base from V and 1 base from J; bases unmatched to any gene: 5. The CDR3 runs to 17 residues. Germline-derived CDR1 and CDR2 are MNHNS and SASEGT. The CDR3 loop is CASSEGLAGARSYEQYF. CDR3 sequence (DNA): TGTGCCAGCAGTGAAGGACTAGCGGGAGCAAGGTCCTACGAGCAGTACTTC.

A few counts support this clone. The chain couples TRBV6-5 to TRBJ2-5; no definite D call. With 0 bases removed from V and 5 bases from J, the gap between germline ends came to 13 bases. The CDR3 runs to 15 residues. Germline V CDR1 and CDR2: MNHEY, SVGAGI. Written as DNA, the CDR3 is TGTGCCAGCAGTTACTCGTTCGGGTACCGGGAGACCCAGTACTTC. Its translation: CASSYSFGYRETQYF.

This clone appeared once. The chain couples TRBV10-2 to TRBJ1-2, with D tentatively TRBD1 (5 bases). V was trimmed by 3 bases and J by 10 bases, leaving 12 bases between them. The germline V gene has CDR1 WSHSY and CDR2 SAAADI. The CDR3 length is 12 residues. DNA of the CDR3: TGCGCCAGCAGTGACGCGACAGACGTCTACACCTTC. Translating it yields CASSDATDVYTF.

J is TRBJ1-1 and V is TRBV7-2; 8 nucleotides match TRBD1. CDR1 is SGHTA, CDR2 FQGNSA, per germline. Trimming at V came to 6 bases and at J to 4 bases, leaving 13 bases not matched to a gene. This CDR3 spans 16 amino acids. DNA of the CDR3: TGTGCCAGCAGTATGATCCCAGGGGGCTCGGGCACTGAAGCTTTCTTT. Its protein is CASSMIPGGSGTEAFF.

The chain carries TRBV11-3 and TRBJ2-3, with 9 bases matching TRBD1. This CDR3 has 15 amino acids. Germline CDR1 and CDR2: SGHNT and YENEEA. V lost 0 bases, J lost 5 bases, and 3 bases stayed unmatched. CDR3 sequence reads: CASSLEQGAGDTQYF. The CDR3 nucleotides read TGTGCCAGCAGCTTAGAACAGGGGGCAGGAGATACGCAGTATTTT.

This chain links TRBV27 with TRBJ1-2; 7 bases match TRBD1. Looked up from germline, CDR1 is MNHEY and CDR2 is SMNVEV (reference sequence). The CDR3 covers 13 residues. Germline trimming cut 4 bases from V and 3 bases from J; bases unmatched to any gene: 2. The CDR3 nucleotides read TGTGCCAGCAGTTACAGGGGAGACTATGGCTACACCTTC. It is translated as CASSYRGDYGYTF.

The chain has TRBV13 and TRBJ2-6; 10 bases are a match to TRBD1. Germline trimming cut 4 bases from V and 3 bases from J; bases unmatched to any gene: 3. Per germline, CDR1 PRHDT and CDR2 FYEKMQ (reference sequence). The CDR3 is 16 residues long. Here the CDR3 reads CASSSDRGLGANVLTF. Here the CDR3 DNA reads TGTGCCAGCAGCTCCGACAGGGGGCTTGGGGCCAACGTCCTGACTTTC.

The chain couples TRBV30 to TRBJ1-2; D gene unclear. The V gene lost 3 bases and the J gene lost 0 bases, with 8 bases spanning the gap. The CDR3 extends over 13 amino acids. The germline gives CDR1 GTSNPN, CDR2 SVGIG (reference sequence). The CDR3 coding sequence is TGTGCCTGGAGACGGCTAGCTAACTATGGCTACACCTTC. This translates into CAWRRLANYGYTF.

The chain employs TRBV7-3 and TRBJ2-2, with unresolved D. Germline CDR1 SGHTA, CDR2 FQGTGA. CDR3 size: 15 residues. Trimming stripped 3 bases from V and 6 bases from J, with 14 bases between. As DNA, the CDR3 is TGTGCCAGCAGCTTGTCGGCGGTCAGCTCCGGGGAGCTGTTTTTT. It encodes CASSLSAVSSGELFF.

This rearrangement joins TRBV9 to TRBJ1-1; D gene ambiguous. This CDR3 region has 13 residues. Trimming shortened V by 3 bases and J by 0 bases, and 6 bases separated the two germline ends. Germline CDR1 reads SGDLS; CDR2 reads YYNGEE. This CDR3 is CASSALMNTEAFF. DNA for the CDR3: TGTGCCAGCAGCGCCCTAATGAACACTGAAGCTTTCTTT.

This chain uses TRBV30 with TRBJ2-5, with 9 bases aligning to TRBD2. With 3 bases clipped from V and 5 bases from J, the junction kept 4 bases outside the gene matches. Germline loops: CDR1 GTSNPN, CDR2 SVGIG (reference sequence). The CDR3 length is 13 residues. The CDR3: CAWSRTSEETQYF. The CDR3 coding sequence is TGTGCCTGGAGCCGGACTAGCGAGGAGACCCAGTACTTC.

This sequence joins TRBV7-8 and TRBJ1-4; 8 bases fit TRBD1. Germline V gives CDR1 SGHVS, CDR2 FQNEAQ. This CDR3 region has 13 residues. Trimming at V came to 6 bases and at J to 8 bases, leaving 5 bases not matched to a gene. CDR3 sequence reads: CASRDRVDEKLFF. In DNA form, the CDR3 reads TGTGCCAGCAGGGACAGGGTTGACGAAAAACTGTTTTTT.

This chain uses TRBV7-8 with TRBJ1-3; perhaps TRBD1 as D (6 bases). The germline gives CDR1 SGHVS, CDR2 FQNEAQ. The CDR3 loop spans 16 amino acids. Trimming removed 6 bases at V and 1 base at J, with 16 bases between. This CDR3 reads CASSLMGRGSGNTIYF. CDR3 in DNA: TGTGCCAGCAGTTTAATGGGCAGGGGTTCTGGAAACACCATATATTTT.

The CDR3, as DNA: TGTGCCACCACAATGGAGGGACAGGGGGCGAGAGGCTACACCTTC. It encodes CATTMEGQGARGYTF. The V gene is TRBV15, the J gene TRBJ1-2; TRBD1 aligns across 12 bases. V trimming: 7 bases; J trimming: 8 bases; junction bases outside the gene matches: 11. Germline CDR1 is LNHNV and CDR2 is YYDKDF (reference sequence). This CDR3 region has 15 residues.

This chain links TRBV5-1 with TRBJ2-1; 7 bases align to TRBD2. CDR3 size: 17 residues. V gave up 0 bases and J gave up 0 bases; unmatched junction bases: 6. CDR1 and CDR2 (germline): SGHRS, YFSETQ. As DNA, the CDR3 is TGCGCCAGCAGCTTGGATGGGCGGGGGAGCTCCTACAATGAGCAGTTCTTC. It encodes CASSLDGRGSSYNEQFF.

This rearrangement joins TRBV15 to TRBJ2-3; D perhaps matches TRBD2 (5 bases). V was clipped by 0 bases and J by 5 bases, with 9 bases between them. This CDR3 has 14 residues. CDR1 is LNHNV, CDR2 YYDKDF, per germline (reference sequence). As DNA, the CDR3 is TGTGCCACCAGCAGAGAGAGCGGAGGAGATACGCAGTATTTT. Protein sequence: CATSRESGGDTQYF.

This sequence joins TRBV5-6 and TRBJ2-7, with 8 nucleotides matching TRBD2. V dropped 1 base and J dropped 2; count of bases not matched to a gene: 5. This CDR3 is built from 15 residues. CDR1 and CDR2 (germline): SGHDT, YYEEEE. CDR3 sequence (DNA): TGTGCCAGCAGCTTGTACGCGGGAGGCACCTACGAGCAGTACTTC. This translates into CASSLYAGGTYEQYF.

A single count supports this clone. The chain recombines TRBV5-4 with TRBJ2-2; 7 bases match TRBD2. Per the germline V gene, CDR1 is SGHNT and CDR2 is YYREEE (reference sequence). CDR3 length equals 14 residues. Trimming took 5 bases from V and 2 from J; bases not matched to a gene: 3. The CDR3: CASSPTSNTGELFF. CDR3 sequence (DNA): TGTGCCAGCAGTCCGACTAGCAACACCGGGGAGCTGTTTTTT.

This clone was seen just once. The V gene is TRBV6-1, the J gene TRBJ1-2, with no clear D. The CDR3 spans 17 residues. Trimming removed 2 bases from V and 8 bases from J, with 24 bases in between. CDR1 is MNHNS and CDR2 is SASEGT in the germline V gene. The DNA for the CDR3 is TGTGCCAGCAGTGAAACAATCGGCTGGATGAGTCCGGGAGGCTACACCTTC. Translating gives CASSETIGWMSPGGYTF.

V usage is TRBV11-2 and J usage is TRBJ1-5; tentatively, D is TRBD1 (5 bases). Germline V gene data show CDR1 as SGHAT and CDR2 as FQNNGV. The CDR3 loop spans 14 amino acids. Between the trimmed V and J ends, which lost 3 bases and 0 bases, there was a span of 6 bases. CDR3 nucleotides: TGTGCCAGCAGCTTGGGGCATAGCAATCAGCCCCAGCATTTT. Translated, it gives CASSLGHSNQPQHF.

The rearrangement joins TRBV4-2 to TRBJ2-1, with D possibly TRBD2 on 6 matching bases. The germline CDR1 and CDR2 sequences are LGHNA and YNFKEQ. Trimming shortened V by 0 bases and J by 2 bases, and 11 bases separated the two germline ends. The CDR3 runs 16 residues. The CDR3 DNA reads TGTGCCAGCAGCCAAGATTACGGGGGAACCTACAATGAGCAGTTCTTC. Its translation is CASSQDYGGTYNEQFF.